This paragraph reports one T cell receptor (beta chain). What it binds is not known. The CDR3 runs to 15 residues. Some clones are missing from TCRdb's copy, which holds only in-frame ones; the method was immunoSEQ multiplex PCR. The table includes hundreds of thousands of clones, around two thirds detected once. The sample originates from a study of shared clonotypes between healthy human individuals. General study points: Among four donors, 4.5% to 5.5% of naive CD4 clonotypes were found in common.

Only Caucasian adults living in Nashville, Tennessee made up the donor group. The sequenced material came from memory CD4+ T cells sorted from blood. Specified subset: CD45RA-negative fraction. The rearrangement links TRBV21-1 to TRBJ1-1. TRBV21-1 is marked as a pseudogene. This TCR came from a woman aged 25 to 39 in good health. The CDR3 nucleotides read TGTGCCAGCAGCAAAGCGCCGGGGATAAACACTGAAGCTTTCTTT. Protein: CASSKAPGINTEAFF.